This T cell receptor beta chain was captured in a study of blood T cells in healthy people across ages. Study conclusions and caveats: It was held that diversity estimates obtained from one million T cells represented underestimates.

Worth noting for this clonotype: The antigen is undetermined.

Per sample, no less than 5.5 micrograms of total RNA were extracted. This CDR3 has 13 amino acids. Germline loops: CDR1 SGHTA, CDR2 FQGTGA. Alongside a J-beta primer mix, a sample-barcoded 5' primer served in a second PCR lasting about 6 to 11 cycles. Template switching added a 12-random-nucleotide identifier to every cDNA molecule. Using its own MiXCR run on the 5' RACE reads, TCRdb lists one record per CDR3 protein. This table holds hundreds of thousands of distinct CDR3 sequences, around 50% found once. The sequencing sample was made of blood. The chain has TRBV7-3 and TRBJ2-7; D is uncertain. The J call may be wrong; the DNA end is better matched by TRBJ2-5. The receptor comes from a man between 35 and 55 years old in good health. This CDR3 reads CASRSQWEETQYF. The CDR3 DNA sequence: TGTGCCAGCAGATCACAGTGGGAAGAGACCCAGTACTTC.